This entry lists 29 T cell receptor beta chains sequenced from one sample in a study of cytomegalovirus exposure and HLA in healthy donors (dated by TCRdb to about 2017). Library method: the immunoSEQ multiplex PCR assay. For the multiplex PCR, a mixture combining 60 forward primers for TCR Vbeta segments and 13 reverse primers for TCR Jbeta segments was used. The source is immuneACCESS, and TCRdb retained only in-frame sequences with V and J called. Part of the clones is not carried over; for the studies checked, unresolved V genes explain less than half of this, and the remainder is unexplained. Here the sample has about 160,000 clones; roughly 80% occur a single time. The ten largest account for more than 3.5% of the sample. Sequenced: PBMCs. The receptors were gathered from a man aged 35 to 55 in good health and CMV-seronegative.

The rearrangement uses TRBV9 and TRBJ1-2; tentative D call: TRBD1 (6 bases). Trimming shortened V by 0 bases and J by 4 bases, and 10 bases separated the two germline ends. Germline lookup yields CDR1 SGDLS and CDR2 YYNGEE. This CDR3 has 14 amino acids. The CDR3 sequence is CASSVDRAPYGYTF. DNA for the CDR3: TGTGCCAGCAGCGTAGACAGGGCCCCCTATGGCTACACCTTC.

This clone was seen a single time. V gene TRBV19 combines with J gene TRBJ2-5; 10 nucleotides line up with TRBD2. Germline CDR1 is LNHDA and CDR2 is SQIVND (reference sequence). This CDR3 has 14 amino acids. V lost 3 bases and J lost 14; bases outside the gene matches: 12. In nucleotides, the CDR3 is TGTGCCAGTAGTATGGAAGCGGGGGGGCTTGGGGAATACTTC. Its protein is CASSMEAGGLGEYF.

This chain uses TRBV7-9 with TRBJ1-6, with 8 bases identical to TRBD1. After removal of 4 bases from V and 15 bases from J, the junction contained 11 bases not matched to a gene. Germline V lookup: CDR1 SEHNR, CDR2 FQNEAQ (reference sequence). The CDR3 spans 14 residues. CDR3 DNA sequence: TGTGCCAGCAGCTCCACATTTGTCGGACAGGGCCTCCACTTT. This translates into CASSSTFVGQGLHF.

The CDR3 DNA follows: TGTGCCAGCTCCCCAGGGGATTCCTACGAGCAGTACTTC. It encodes CASSPGDSYEQYF. The chain links TRBV11-3 to TRBJ2-5, with TRBD1 as a possible D gene (6 bases). The tail of the sequence fits TRBJ2-7 better, so the J call may be wrong. This CDR3 region has 13 residues. The V gene's germline CDR1 is SGHNT and CDR2 YENEEA.

This chain joins TRBV28 and TRBJ2-3; a possible D gene is TRBD1 (5 bases). V was shortened by 5 bases and J by 5 bases, with 14 bases between the two germline ends. The CDR3 runs to 14 residues. Germline CDR1 reads MDHEN; CDR2 reads SYDVKM. The CDR3 sequence: CASSPSSGIDTQYF. CDR3 DNA: TGTGCCAGCAGTCCCTCATCAGGGATAGATACGCAGTATTTT.

J is TRBJ2-5 and V is TRBV6-5; tentative D call: TRBD2 (6 bases). The better agreement between TRBJ2-7 and the DNA end casts doubt on the J call. CDR3 length equals 14 residues. The germline CDR1 and CDR2 sequences are MNHEY and SVGAGI. The CDR3 region has the DNA TGTGCCAGCAGTTCCCGGGGGATAACCTACGAGCAGTACTTC. As protein: CASSSRGITYEQYF.

This clone was picked up one time. This chain links TRBV7-3 with TRBJ2-2; 11 bases are shared with TRBD1. This CDR3 has 20 residues. Trimming removed 2 bases from V and 1 base from J; junction bases left unmatched: 12. The germline V gene encodes CDR1 SGHTA and CDR2 FQGTGA. The CDR3, as DNA: TGTGCCAGCAGCTTACGACTTCGGGGGACAGGGGGTGGGAACACCGGGGAGCTGTTTTTT. Translating gives CASSLRLRGTGGGNTGELFF.

V gene TRBV5-4 combines with J gene TRBJ2-1; 8 bases match TRBD1. There are 17 residues in the CDR3. Germline lookup yields CDR1 SGHNT and CDR2 YYREEE (reference sequence). V shed 4 bases and J 0 bases; nucleotides not matched to a gene: 9. The CDR3 sequence is CASSLGQGWSSYNEQFF. The CDR3, as DNA: TGTGCCAGCAGCCTCGGACAGGGTTGGAGCTCCTACAATGAGCAGTTCTTC. Looking up the rest from reference TRBV5-4 and TRBJ2-1 gives the full variable domain: ETGVTQSPTHLIKTRGQQVTLRCSSQSGHNTVSWYQQALGQGPQFIFQYYREEENGRGNFPPRFSGLQFPNYSSELNVNALELDDSALYLCASSLGQGWSSYNEQFFGPGTRLTVL.

The chain links TRBV19 to TRBJ2-3; TRBD2 matches at 7 bases. Germline values: CDR1 LNHDA, CDR2 SQIVND (reference sequence). V shed 4 bases, J shed 4 bases, and the junction held 2 bases outside the gene matches. The CDR3 length is 13 residues. CDR3 nucleotides: TGTGCCAGTAGTACCGCGGGGGCAGATACGCAGTATTTT. Translated, it gives CASSTAGADTQYF. The variable domain in full, with the rest retrieved from reference TRBV19 and TRBJ2-3, is DGGITQSPKYLFRKEGQNVTLSCEQNLNHDAMYWYRQDPGQGLRLIYYSQIVNDFQKGDIAEGYSVSREKKESFPLTVTSAQKNPTAFYLCASSTAGADTQYFGPGTRLTVL.

The chain employs TRBV5-4 and TRBJ1-1, with TRBD1 as a possible D gene (6 bases). Germline V gene lookup returns CDR1 SGHNT and CDR2 YYREEE (reference sequence). This CDR3 is 14 amino acids long. Trimming took off 3 bases at V and 0 bases at J, with 9 bases between the two ends. DNA for the CDR3: TGTGCCAGCAGCTCGGACAGCGTGAACACTGAAGCTTTCTTT. This sequence encodes CASSSDSVNTEAFF.

J is TRBJ1-4 and V is TRBV27, with a possible D match to TRBD1 (5 bases). Germline CDR1 and CDR2: MNHEY and SMNVEV (reference sequence). The CDR3 sequence is 14 residues long. V lost 6 bases and J 8 bases, leaving 16 bases between the germline ends. CDR3 coding DNA: TGTGCCAGCAGCCGGGGGGGGTATCGGGAAAAACTGTTTTTT. Translation: CASSRGGYREKLFF.

The rearrangement uses TRBV27 and TRBJ2-3; TRBD2 might be the D (6 bases). CDR3 length: 15 amino acids. CDR1 is MNHEY and CDR2 is SMNVEV in the germline V gene (reference sequence). V lost 4 bases and J 3 bases, leaving 14 bases between the germline ends. CDR3 region: CASSSTRGRTDTQYF. As DNA, the CDR3 is TGTGCCAGCAGTTCAACCCGGGGGAGGACAGATACGCAGTATTTT.

V usage is TRBV7-2 and J usage is TRBJ2-7; D perhaps matches TRBD2 (6 bases). CDR3 size: 16 residues. Germline V gene sequence: CDR1 SGHTA, CDR2 FQGNSA. V was pared by 1 base and J by 1 base, with 14 bases between. The CDR3 DNA reads as TGTGCCAGCAGCTTAGACATTGGAGCGGGTTCCTACGAGCAGTACTTC. Amino acids: CASSLDIGAGSYEQYF.

The chain combines TRBV5-1 with TRBJ2-7; perhaps TRBD2 as D (6 bases). CDR1 is SGHRS and CDR2 is YFSETQ in the germline V gene. V gave up 7 bases and J gave up 0 bases, with 8 bases separating them. This CDR3 is built from 12 residues. The CDR3 protein is CASGGSSYEQYF. The CDR3 DNA follows: TGCGCCAGCGGGGGGAGCTCCTACGAGCAGTACTTC.

The chain has TRBV5-1 and TRBJ1-3; TRBD1 matches at 7 bases. The CDR3 has 16 amino acids. Per the germline V gene, CDR1 is SGHRS and CDR2 is YFSETQ. V was clipped by 2 bases and J by 1 base; unmatched bases: 6. This CDR3 is CASSFVAGGSGNTIYF. The CDR3 region has the DNA TGCGCCAGCAGCTTTGTGGCAGGGGGTTCTGGAAACACCATATATTTT.

This chain joins TRBV6-4 and TRBJ1-6, with 7 bases fitting TRBD1. The CDR3 is 15 residues long. Trimming took 0 bases from V and 7 from J; bases not matched to a gene: 3. From germline, CDR1 is MRHNA and CDR2 SNTAGT. The DNA for the CDR3 is TGTGCCAGCAGTGACTCGACAGGGTCAAATTCACCCCTCCACTTT. As protein: CASSDSTGSNSPLHF.

The chain recombines TRBV6-5 with TRBJ1-6; D gene uncertain. With 5 bases removed from V and 10 bases from J, the gap between germline ends came to 15 bases. The germline V gene has CDR1 MNHEY and CDR2 SVGAGI. The CDR3 runs to 14 residues. This CDR3 is CASSEVRSGSPLHF. The CDR3, as DNA: TGTGCCAGCAGTGAAGTCAGGAGCGGCTCACCCCTCCACTTT.

This chain links TRBV6-4 with TRBJ1-2, with D possibly being TRBD1 (5 bases). V was shortened by 3 bases and J by 4 bases, with 15 bases between the two germline ends. CDR1 and CDR2 from the germline V gene are MRHNA and SNTAGT. This CDR3 contains 15 residues. CDR3 nucleotide sequence: TGTGCCAGCAGTGAGCAGGGAAACGCTCTCTATGGCTACACCTTC. Amino acid sequence: CASSEQGNALYGYTF.

The rearrangement joins TRBV27 to TRBJ2-3; 7 positions agree with TRBD1. V shed 1 base, J shed 4 bases, and the junction held 5 bases outside the gene matches. This CDR3 has 15 amino acids. Germline CDR1 MNHEY, CDR2 SMNVEV (reference sequence). CDR3 region: CASSLLGQAADTQYF. The CDR3 DNA sequence: TGTGCCAGCAGTTTATTAGGACAGGCTGCAGATACGCAGTATTTT.

The chain recombines TRBV14 with TRBJ2-7; no clear D gene. The CDR3 consists of 12 residues. V lost 6 bases and J 2 bases, leaving 8 bases between the germline ends. CDR1 SGHDN and CDR2 FVKESK come from the germline V gene. Here the CDR3 DNA reads TGTGCCAGCAGTAAGGCGGCCTACGAGCAGTACTTC. The encoded protein is CASSKAAYEQYF. Complete variable domain (other parts from reference TRBV14 and TRBJ2-7): EAGVTQFPSHSVIEKGQTVTLRCDPISGHDNLYWYRRVMGKEIKFLLHFVKESKQDESGMPNNRFLAERTGGTYSTLKVQPAELEDSGVYFCASSKAAYEQYFGPGTRLTVT.

The chain employs TRBV7-9 and TRBJ1-6; the match to TRBD1 covers 8 bases. The CDR3 runs to 16 residues. Germline CDR1 is SEHNR and CDR2 is FQNEAQ (reference sequence). After removal of 5 bases from V and 11 bases from J, the junction contained 14 bases not matched to a gene. The CDR3, as DNA: TGTGCCAGCAGCGCCACCGGACAGGGAGGTGGACCACCCCTCCACTTT. This sequence encodes CASSATGQGGGPPLHF.

The V gene is TRBV28, the J gene TRBJ1-4, with unresolved D. Between the trimmed V and J ends, which lost 3 bases and 2 bases, there was a span of 7 bases. This CDR3 has 14 amino acids. Germline CDR1 MDHEN, CDR2 SYDVKM. CDR3 sequence: CASSFGGTNEKLFF. The CDR3 DNA reads TGTGCCAGCAGTTTTGGAGGGACTAATGAAAAACTGTTTTTT.

For this clone: An end of the junction differs from the germline gene, which may be a read error. The J gene is TRBJ2-7, the V gene TRBV9; possibly TRBD2 for D (7 bases). Germline V gene data show CDR1 as SGDLS and CDR2 as YYNGEE. The CDR3 extends over 15 amino acids. The CDR3 sequence is CASSVGGGVSSEQYF. The DNA for the CDR3 is TGTGCCAGCAGCGTGGGGGGGGGCGTCTCCTCCGAGCAGTACTTC. The entire variable domain, with the rest obtained from reference TRBV9 and TRBJ2-7, is as follows: DSGVTQTPKHLITATGQRVTLRCSPRSGDLSVYWYQQSLDQGLQFLIQYYNGEERAKGNILERFSAQQFPDLHSELNLSSLELGDSALYFCASSVGGGVSSEQYFGPGTRLTVT.

The rearrangement uses TRBV28 and TRBJ1-6, with D hard to call. The germline CDR1 and CDR2 sequences are MDHEN and SYDVKM. V was shortened by 6 bases and J by 14 bases, with 14 bases between the two germline ends. CDR3 length: 12 amino acids. CDR3 sequence reads: CASRPTRGTLHF. CDR3 DNA sequence: TGTGCCAGCAGGCCTACACGAGGCACCCTCCACTTT.

The rearrangement uses TRBV5-6 and TRBJ1-4; the match to TRBD1 covers 9 bases. The germline V gene encodes CDR1 SGHDT and CDR2 YYEEEE. Losses at the gene ends were 4 bases for V and 0 bases for J; bases not matched to a gene: 13. This CDR3 has 19 amino acids. CDR3 DNA: TGTGCCAGCAGCCCTTTCGGGACAGGGAACCTCGCAACTAATGAAAAACTGTTTTTT. Protein: CASSPFGTGNLATNEKLFF.

The J gene is TRBJ1-2, the V gene TRBV7-8; D might be TRBD1 (5 bases). The V gene's germline CDR1 is SGHVS and CDR2 FQNEAQ. CDR3 size: 14 residues. V lost 1 base and J 4 bases, leaving 10 bases between the germline ends. CDR3 residues: CASSLGTGPYGYTF. For the CDR3, the DNA is TGTGCCAGCAGCTTAGGAACAGGACCCTATGGCTACACCTTC.

This clone was detected once. CDR3 sequence (DNA): TGTGCCAGCAGCTTAGAGGGGTCCCAAGAGACCCAGTACTTC. It translates to CASSLEGSQETQYF. The rearrangement links TRBV7-9 to TRBJ2-5; D is perhaps TRBD1 (5 bases). The germline gives CDR1 SEHNR, CDR2 FQNEAQ (reference sequence). The CDR3 loop spans 14 amino acids. V was shortened by 1 base and J by 1 base, with 7 bases between the two germline ends.

V is TRBV6-5 and J is TRBJ2-7; no definite D call. The CDR3 runs to 12 residues. V lost 2 bases and J lost 6, with 8 bases in between. CDR1 MNHEY and CDR2 SVGAGI come from the germline V gene. The CDR3 spells CASSYPLSEQYF. In nucleotides, the CDR3 is TGTGCCAGCAGTTACCCCCTCAGCGAGCAGTACTTC.

This chain uses TRBV5-1 with TRBJ1-2; TRBD1 agrees at 8 bases. There are 13 residues in the CDR3. J gave up 8 bases and V 1 base, and 4 bases lay outside the gene matches. CDR1 and CDR2 from the germline V gene are SGHRS and YFSETQ. The CDR3 bases are TGCGCCAGCAGCTTGCAGGGGGCGCAGGGCTACACCTTC. Translation: CASSLQGAQGYTF. The whole variable domain, remainder taken from reference TRBV5-1 and TRBJ1-2, is KAGVTQTPRYLIKTRGQQVTLSCSPISGHRSVSWYQQTPGQGLQFLFEYFSETQRNKGNFPGRFSGRQFSNSRSEMNVSTLELGDSALYLCASSLQGAQGYTFGSGTRLTVV.